The rows below give T cell receptor beta chains drawn from one sample of a study of shared clonotypes between healthy human individuals. Libraries were prepared by immunoSEQ multiplex PCR; TCRdb keeps only in-frame clonotypes and omits some of them. The sample includes about 2.5 million clones, less than 95% seen only once; the top ten take about 0.36%. Input material: naive CD4+ T cells from PBMCs. The receptors stem from a man between 18 and 29 years old in good health. Some clones in this sample may be carry-over from other donors' samples. CDR3s include the opening cysteine and the closing phenylalanine or tryptophan. A D gene is named only where the DNA matches it firmly. Size tells how often a clone was seen (once, few, many) or the class of an expanded clone, and some rows leave it out.

D: TRBD2; size: -; V: TRBV11-2; J: TRBJ2-3; CDR3: CASTYLAGGQTDTQYF; DNA: TGTGCCAGCACCTATTTAGCGGGAGGGCAGACAGATACGCAGTATTTT
D: -; size: once; V: TRBV5-1; J: TRBJ2-2; CDR3: CASRDRGGKNTGELFF; DNA: TGCGCCAGCAGGGATCGAGGGGGGAAGAACACCGGGGAGCTGTTTTTT
D: TRBD1; size: -; V: TRBV30; J: TRBJ2-4; CDR3: CAWSVLPLQGIKTKNIQYF; DNA: TGTGCCTGGAGTGTACTCCCCCTACAGGGGATTAAGACCAAAAACATTCAGTACTTC
D: -; size: -; V: TRBV7-2; J: TRBJ2-1; CDR3: CASSLVPGEQFF; DNA: TGTGCCAGCAGCTTAGTCCCGGGTGAGCAGTTCTTC
D: TRBD1; size: few; V: TRBV7-8; J: TRBJ1-1; CDR3: CASSLGQGGSAFF; DNA: TGTGCCAGCAGCCTAGGACAGGGAGGTTCGGCTTTCTTT
D: -; size: -; V: TRBV11-2; J: TRBJ1-5; CDR3: CASSLGVDRNQPQHF; DNA: TGTGCCAGCAGCTTAGGCGTGGACCGCAATCAGCCCCAGCATTTT
D: -; size: -; V: TRBV11-2; J: TRBJ2-2; CDR3: CASSLEATGRRRAGELFF; DNA: TGTGCCAGCAGCTTAGAGGCAACGGGTCGACGACGGGCCGGGGAGCTGTTTTTT
D: TRBD2; size: -; V: TRBV7-2; J: TRBJ2-1; CDR3: CASTGPLTSQQFF; DNA: TGTGCCAGCACAGGCCCCTTGACTAGCCAACAGTTCTTC
D: -; size: -; V: TRBV5-1; J: TRBJ2-3; CDR3: CASSLETGTDTQYF; DNA: TGCGCCAGCAGCTTGGAAACCGGCACAGATACGCAGTATTTT
D: -; size: -; V: TRBV29-1; J: TRBJ2-7; CDR3: CSVEGDRSQEQYF; DNA: TGCAGCGTTGAAGGGGACCGATCACAAGAGCAGTACTTC
D: TRBD1; size: -; V: TRBV11-2; J: TRBJ2-7; CDR3: CASSSRQGSYEQYF; DNA: TGTGCCAGCAGCTCCCGACAGGGCTCCTACGAGCAGTACTTC
D: TRBD1; size: -; V: TRBV14; J: TRBJ1-2; CDR3: CASSRTDRNYGYTF; DNA: TGTGCCAGCAGCCGTACGGACAGGAACTATGGCTACACCTTC
D: TRBD2; size: -; V: TRBV19; J: TRBJ2-1; CDR3: CASSIGTSNNEQFF; DNA: TGTGCCAGTAGTATAGGGACTAGCAACAATGAGCAGTTCTTC